This TCR beta chain was observed in a study of beta chain features in type 1 diabetes. On this clone itself: What it binds is not known.

Whole-study findings and limits: VDJ junctions from patients with type 1 diabetes contained fewer insertions and more deletions.

The whole isolated RNA underwent reverse transcription, so sequencing captured expressed TCRB transcripts. Data came from immunoSEQ multiplex PCR; TCRdb stores just in-frame clones and leaves some out. The sample comprises about 360,000 clones, approximately 12% of which are singletons, and 0.015% to 0.02% rests with the top ten. V dropped 5 bases and J dropped 2; count of bases not matched to a gene: 12. CDR3 length: 18 amino acids. The germline V gene encodes CDR1 MDHEN and CDR2 SYDVKM. The receptor was isolated from a man between 18 and 29 years old in good health. The V and J genes are TRBV28 and TRBJ2-2, with 9 bases aligning to TRBD2. The sample comprised naive CD4+ T cells from blood. The DNA for the CDR3 is TGTGCCAGCAGTACTATAGAGACTAGCGGACTAAACACCGGGGAGCTGTTTTTT. Translating gives CASSTIETSGLNTGELFF.